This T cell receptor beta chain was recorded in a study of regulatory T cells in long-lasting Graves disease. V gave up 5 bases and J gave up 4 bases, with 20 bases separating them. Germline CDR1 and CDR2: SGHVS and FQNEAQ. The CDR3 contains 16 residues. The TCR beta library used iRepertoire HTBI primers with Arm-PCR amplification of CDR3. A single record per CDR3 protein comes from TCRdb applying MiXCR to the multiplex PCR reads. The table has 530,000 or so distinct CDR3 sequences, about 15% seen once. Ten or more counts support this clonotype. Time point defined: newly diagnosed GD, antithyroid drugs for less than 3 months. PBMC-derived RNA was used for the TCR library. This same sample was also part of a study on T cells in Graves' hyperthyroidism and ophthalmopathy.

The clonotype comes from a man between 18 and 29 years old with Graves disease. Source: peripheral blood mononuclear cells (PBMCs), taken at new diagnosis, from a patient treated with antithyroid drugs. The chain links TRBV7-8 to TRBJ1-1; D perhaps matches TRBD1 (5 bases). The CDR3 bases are TGTGCCAGCAGCCCCCGGCTGGGGGTGGAGAGCACTGAAGCTTTCTTT. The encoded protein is CASSPRLGVESTEAFF.